This T cell receptor beta chain comes out of a study of blood T cell repertoires in COVID-19. At the level of the study: Material from acute and convalescent COVID-19 was sourced from the United States, Italy and Spain. T cells, B-cell-depleted T cells, or PBMCs supplied cDNA or gDNA.

As originally analysed: Researchers report that nucleated cell counts were estimated from reference gene primer amplification. Profiling relied on immunoSEQ multiplex PCR, and the TCRdb table lists in-frame clones only, not all of them. D and trimming were read from the DNA, whereas the V and J calls and clone size are those reported in that table. The sample includes about 110,000 clones, around 90% of them seen just once. CDR3 length: 14 amino acids. J lost 3 bases, V lost 6 bases, and 4 bases had no gene match. Germline V gene data show CDR1 as LGHNT and CDR2 as FRNRAP. This clone was detected once.

The sequencing sample was made of peripheral blood. V and J are TRBV12-5 and TRBJ2-3, with 9 bases aligning to TRBD1. The TCR originated in a human donor in a cohort sampled during active COVID-19. The CDR3 nucleotides are TGTGCTAGTGGGGCGACAGGGGGAACAGATACGCAGTATTTT. It is translated as CASGATGGTDTQYF. Using reference TRBV12-5 and TRBJ2-3 for the parts outside the CDR3, the full variable domain is DARVTQTPRHKVTEMGQEVTMRCQPILGHNTVFWYRQTMMQGLELLAYFRNRAPLDDSGMPKDRFSAEMPDATLATLKIQPSEPRDSAVYFCASGATGGTDTQYFGPGTRLTVL.